This TCR beta chain is drawn from a study of early T cells in non-severe SARS-CoV-2 infection. TCRdb passed the 5' RACE reads through MiXCR, listing each CDR3 protein once. The sample has approximately 98,000 distinct CDR3 sequences; around 10% are singletons. The CDR3 covers 15 residues. Trimming took 1 base from V and 8 from J; bases not matched to a gene: 3. The germline CDR1 and CDR2 sequences are SGHTA and FQGNSA. This clonotype has a handful of counts. Sequenced input: whole blood. The origin of this receptor is an adult who was a healthcare worker with PCR-confirmed SARS-CoV-2 infection or an uninfected control (not recorded which). The chain carries TRBV7-2 and TRBJ1-4; TRBD1 aligns across 11 bases. DNA for the CDR3: TGTGCCAGCAGCTTAGACGGGGACAGGGGGGAAAAACTGTTTTTT. Its protein is CASSLDGDRGEKLFF.